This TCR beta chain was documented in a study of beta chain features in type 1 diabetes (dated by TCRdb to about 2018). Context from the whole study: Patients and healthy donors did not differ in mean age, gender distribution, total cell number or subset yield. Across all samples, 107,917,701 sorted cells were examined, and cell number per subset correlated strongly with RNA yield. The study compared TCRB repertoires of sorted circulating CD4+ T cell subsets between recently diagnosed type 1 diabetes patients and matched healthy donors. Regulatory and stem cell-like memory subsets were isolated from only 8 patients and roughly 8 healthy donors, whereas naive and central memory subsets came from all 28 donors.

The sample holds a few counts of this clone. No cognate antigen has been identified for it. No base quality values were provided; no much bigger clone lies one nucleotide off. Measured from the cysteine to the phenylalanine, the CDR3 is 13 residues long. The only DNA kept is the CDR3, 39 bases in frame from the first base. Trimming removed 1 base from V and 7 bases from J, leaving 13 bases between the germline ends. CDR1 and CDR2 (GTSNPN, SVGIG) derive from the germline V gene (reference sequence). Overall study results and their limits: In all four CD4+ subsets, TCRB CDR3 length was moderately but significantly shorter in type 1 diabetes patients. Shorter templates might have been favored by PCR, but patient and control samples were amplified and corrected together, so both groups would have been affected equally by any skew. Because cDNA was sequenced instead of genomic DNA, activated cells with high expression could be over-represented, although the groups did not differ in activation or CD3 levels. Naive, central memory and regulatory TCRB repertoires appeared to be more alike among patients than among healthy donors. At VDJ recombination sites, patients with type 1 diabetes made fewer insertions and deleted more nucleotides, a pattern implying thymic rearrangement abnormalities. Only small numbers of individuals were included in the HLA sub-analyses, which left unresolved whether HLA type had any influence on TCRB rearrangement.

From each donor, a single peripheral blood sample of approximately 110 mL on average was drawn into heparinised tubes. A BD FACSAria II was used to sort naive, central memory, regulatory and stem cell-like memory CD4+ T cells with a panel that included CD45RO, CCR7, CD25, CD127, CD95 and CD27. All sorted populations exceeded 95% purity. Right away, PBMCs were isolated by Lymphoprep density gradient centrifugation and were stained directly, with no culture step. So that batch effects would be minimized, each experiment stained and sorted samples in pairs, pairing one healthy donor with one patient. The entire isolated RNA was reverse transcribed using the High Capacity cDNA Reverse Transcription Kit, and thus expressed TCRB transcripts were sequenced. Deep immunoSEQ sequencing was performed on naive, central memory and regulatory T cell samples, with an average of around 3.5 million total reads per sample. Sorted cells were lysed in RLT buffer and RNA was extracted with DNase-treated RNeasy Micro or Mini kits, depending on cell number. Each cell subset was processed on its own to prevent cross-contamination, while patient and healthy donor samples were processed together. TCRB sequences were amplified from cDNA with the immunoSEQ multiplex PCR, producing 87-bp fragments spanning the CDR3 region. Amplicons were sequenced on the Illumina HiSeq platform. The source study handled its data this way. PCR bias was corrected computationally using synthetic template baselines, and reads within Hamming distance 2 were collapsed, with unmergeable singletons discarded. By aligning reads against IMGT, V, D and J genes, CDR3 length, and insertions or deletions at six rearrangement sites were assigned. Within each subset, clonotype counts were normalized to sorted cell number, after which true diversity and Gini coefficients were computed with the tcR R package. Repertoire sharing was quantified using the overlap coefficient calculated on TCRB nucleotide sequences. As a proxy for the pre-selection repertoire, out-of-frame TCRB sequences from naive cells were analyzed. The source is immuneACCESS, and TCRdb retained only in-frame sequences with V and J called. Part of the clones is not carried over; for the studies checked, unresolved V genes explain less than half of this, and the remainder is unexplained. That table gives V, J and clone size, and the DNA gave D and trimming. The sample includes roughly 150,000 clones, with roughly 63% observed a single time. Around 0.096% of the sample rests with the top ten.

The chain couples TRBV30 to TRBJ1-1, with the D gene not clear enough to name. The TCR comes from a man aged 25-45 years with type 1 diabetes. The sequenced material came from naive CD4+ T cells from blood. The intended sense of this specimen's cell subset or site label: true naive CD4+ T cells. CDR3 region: CAWSGYGHDEAFF. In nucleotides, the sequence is TGTGCCTGGAGTGGATATGGGCACGATGAAGCTTTCTTT.